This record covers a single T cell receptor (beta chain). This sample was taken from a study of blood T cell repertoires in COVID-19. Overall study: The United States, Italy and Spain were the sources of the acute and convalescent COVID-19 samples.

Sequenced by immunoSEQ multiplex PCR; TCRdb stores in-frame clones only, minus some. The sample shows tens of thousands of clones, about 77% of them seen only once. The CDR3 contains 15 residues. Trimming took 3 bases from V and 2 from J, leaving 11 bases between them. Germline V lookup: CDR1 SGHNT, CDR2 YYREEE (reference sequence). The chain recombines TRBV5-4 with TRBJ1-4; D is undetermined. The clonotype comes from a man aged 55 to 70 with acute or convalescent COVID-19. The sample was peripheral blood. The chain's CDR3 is CASSSDGNTNEKLFF. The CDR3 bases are TGTGCCAGCAGCTCGGACGGGAATACTAATGAAAAACTGTTTTTT.